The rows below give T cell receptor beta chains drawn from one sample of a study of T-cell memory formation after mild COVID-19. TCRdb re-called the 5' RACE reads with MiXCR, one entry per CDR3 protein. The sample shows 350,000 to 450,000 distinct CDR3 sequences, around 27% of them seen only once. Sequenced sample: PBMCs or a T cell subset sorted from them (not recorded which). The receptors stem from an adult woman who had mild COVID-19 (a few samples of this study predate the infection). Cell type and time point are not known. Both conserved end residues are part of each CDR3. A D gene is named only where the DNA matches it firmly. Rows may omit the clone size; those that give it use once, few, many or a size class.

cdr3_aa: CASSRLAGPGDTQYF
cdr3_nt: TGTGCCAGCAGCCGACTAGCGGGCCCCGGGGATACGCAGTATTTT
j_call: TRBJ2-3
clone_size: NA
v_call: TRBV7-8
d_call: TRBD2

cdr3_aa: CASSYGRNTEAFF
cdr3_nt: TGTGCCAGCAGTTACGGTAGGAACACTGAAGCTTTCTTT
j_call: TRBJ1-1
clone_size: many
v_call: TRBV6-5
d_call: NA

cdr3_aa: CASSQQGARTEAFF
cdr3_nt: TGTGCCAGCAGCCAGCAGGGGGCCCGAACTGAAGCTTTCTTT
j_call: TRBJ1-1
clone_size: few
v_call: TRBV7-9
d_call: TRBD1

cdr3_aa: CASRFGTAQAGELFF
cdr3_nt: TGTGCCAGCAGATTCGGGACAGCCCAAGCCGGGGAGCTGTTTTTT
j_call: TRBJ2-2
clone_size: NA
v_call: TRBV2
d_call: TRBD1

cdr3_aa: CASSKASGGADTQYF
cdr3_nt: TGTGCCAGCAGTAAGGCTAGCGGGGGGGCAGATACGCAGTATTTT
j_call: TRBJ2-3
clone_size: NA
v_call: TRBV6-5
d_call: TRBD2

cdr3_aa: CSVSGKRGNSYNEQFF
cdr3_nt: TGCAGCGTTTCTGGTAAGCGGGGCAACTCCTACAATGAGCAGTTCTTC
j_call: TRBJ2-1
clone_size: NA
v_call: TRBV29-1
d_call: TRBD2

cdr3_aa: CASRLGQGVGEQFF
cdr3_nt: TGTGCCAGCAGGTTGGGACAGGGGGTTGGGGAGCAGTTCTTC
j_call: TRBJ2-1
clone_size: many
v_call: TRBV7-2
d_call: TRBD1

cdr3_aa: CASSSGTSDTQYF
cdr3_nt: TGTGCCAGCAGCTCCGGGACTAGCGATACGCAGTATTTT
j_call: TRBJ2-3
clone_size: NA
v_call: TRBV12-3/TRBV12-4
d_call: TRBD2

cdr3_aa: CASSPPGGRDEAFF
cdr3_nt: TGTGCCAGCAGCCCCCCGGGAGGGAGGGATGAAGCTTTCTTT
j_call: TRBJ1-1
clone_size: few
v_call: TRBV3-1
d_call: NA

cdr3_aa: CASSEMTSGREETQYF
cdr3_nt: TGTGCCAGCAGTGAAATGACTAGCGGGAGGGAAGAGACCCAGTACTTC
j_call: TRBJ2-5
clone_size: few
v_call: TRBV2
d_call: TRBD2

cdr3_aa: CASSQMTSGYEQYF
cdr3_nt: TGTGCCAGCAGCCAGATGACTAGCGGCTACGAGCAGTACTTC
j_call: TRBJ2-7
clone_size: many
v_call: TRBV14
d_call: TRBD2